The 5 T cell receptor beta chains presented below share a single source sample, sequenced in a study of immune evolution from preneoplasia to lung adenocarcinoma. The method was immunoSEQ multiplex PCR; TCRdb's version includes in-frame clones alone and lacks a portion of them. Of about 2,500 clones listed, 80% to 85% are singletons. Sequenced material: FFPE invasive lung adenocarcinoma tissue. The receptors were gathered from a person in their sixties or seventies with invasive lung adenocarcinoma.

The chain is built from TRBV9 and TRBJ2-2; 13 bases fit TRBD2. The germline CDR1 and CDR2 sequences are SGDLS and YYNGEE. Losses at the gene ends were 4 bases for V and 7 bases for J; bases not matched to a gene: 10. The CDR3 has 17 residues. The CDR3 protein is CASSFARLAGGVGELFF. The CDR3 bases are TGTGCCAGCAGCTTTGCCCGACTAGCGGGAGGTGTCGGGGAGCTGTTTTTT.

This chain uses TRBV5-6 with TRBJ1-4; perhaps TRBD1 as D (6 bases). Germline CDR1 and CDR2: SGHDT and YYEEEE. This CDR3 region has 13 residues. Trimming took 5 bases from V and 4 from J, leaving 9 bases between them. CDR3 bases: TGTGCCAGCAGTGGACAGATTAATGAAAAACTGTTTTTT. Translated: CASSGQINEKLFF.

The chain joins TRBV7-3 to TRBJ2-3; the D is unclear. V lost 3 bases and J lost 0, with 4 bases in between. CDR3 size: 13 residues. Germline CDR1 SGHTA, CDR2 FQGTGA. DNA for the CDR3: TGTGCCAGCAGCTTGGCCAGCACAGATACGCAGTATTTT. Its protein product is CASSLASTDTQYF.

The chain uses TRBV14 and TRBJ2-7; 8 bases align to TRBD1. Germline CDR1 reads SGHDN; CDR2 reads FVKESK. With V trimmed by 3 bases and J by 6 bases, 7 bases remained unmatched. The CDR3 has 14 amino acids. Written as DNA, the CDR3 is TGTGCCAGCAGCCAGGCCGGGACAGGAAGCGAGCAGTACTTC. It encodes CASSQAGTGSEQYF.

The J gene is TRBJ2-1, the V gene TRBV7-2, with TRBD2 matching 12 bases. V gave up 5 bases and J gave up 10 bases; unmatched junction bases: 12. This CDR3 spans 16 amino acids. Germline loops: CDR1 SGHTA, CDR2 FQGNSA. The CDR3 DNA sequence: TGTGCCAGCAGCCCCAGTGGGCTAGCGGGGGGGCGCGAGCAGTTCTTC. It yields the protein CASSPSGLAGGREQFF. The full variable domain, completed using reference TRBV7-2 and TRBJ2-1, is GAGVSQSPSNKVTEKGKDVELRCDPISGHTALYWYRQSLGQGLEFLIYFQGNSAPDKSGLPSDRFSAERTGGSVSTLTIQRTQQEDSAVYLCASSPSGLAGGREQFFGPGTRLTVL.